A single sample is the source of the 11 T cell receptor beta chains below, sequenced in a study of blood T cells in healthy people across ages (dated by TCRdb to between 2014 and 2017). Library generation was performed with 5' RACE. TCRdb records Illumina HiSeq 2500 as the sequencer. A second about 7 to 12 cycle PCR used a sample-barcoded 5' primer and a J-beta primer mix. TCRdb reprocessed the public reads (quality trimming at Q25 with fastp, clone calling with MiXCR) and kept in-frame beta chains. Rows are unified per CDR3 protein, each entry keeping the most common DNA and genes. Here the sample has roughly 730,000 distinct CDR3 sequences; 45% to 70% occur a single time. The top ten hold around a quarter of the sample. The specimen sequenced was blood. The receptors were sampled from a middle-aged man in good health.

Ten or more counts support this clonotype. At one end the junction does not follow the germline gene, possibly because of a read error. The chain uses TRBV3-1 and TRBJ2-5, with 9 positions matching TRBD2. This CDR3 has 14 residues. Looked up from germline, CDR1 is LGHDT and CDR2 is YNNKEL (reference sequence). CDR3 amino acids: CASSQAGGQETQYF. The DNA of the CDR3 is TGCGCCAGCAGCCAAGCGGGGGGACAAGAGACCCAGTACTTC.

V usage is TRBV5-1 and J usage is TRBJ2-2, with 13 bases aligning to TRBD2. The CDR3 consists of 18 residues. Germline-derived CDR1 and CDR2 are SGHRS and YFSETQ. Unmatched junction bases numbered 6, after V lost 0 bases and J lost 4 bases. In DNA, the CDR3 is TGCGCCAGCAGCTTGGGGACTAGCGGGAGCATTTCCACCGGGGAGCTGTTTTTT. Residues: CASSLGTSGSISTGELFF.

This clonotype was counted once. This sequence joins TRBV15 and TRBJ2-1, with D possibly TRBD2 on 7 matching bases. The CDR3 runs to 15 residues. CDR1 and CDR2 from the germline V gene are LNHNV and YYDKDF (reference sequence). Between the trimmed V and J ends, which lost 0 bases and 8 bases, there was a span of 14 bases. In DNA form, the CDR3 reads TGTGCCACCAGCAGAGATGGGAGGGGGTTCGATGAGCAGTTCTTC. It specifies CATSRDGRGFDEQFF.

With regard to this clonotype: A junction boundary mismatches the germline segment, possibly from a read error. The CDR3 loop reads CSGATNLNTEAFF. The DNA for the CDR3 is TGCAGTGGCGCAACAAACTTAAACACTGAGGCTTTCTTT. The gene calls are TRBV20-1 and TRBJ1-1; D remains ambiguous. CDR3 length: 13 residues. Germline V gene data show CDR1 as DFQATT and CDR2 as SNEGSKA (reference sequence).

The CDR3 protein is CASSQTRLRTDTQYF. The CDR3, as DNA: TGTGCCAGCAGCCAAACCAGGCTCCGCACAGATACGCAGTATTTT. The chain uses TRBV3-1 and TRBJ2-3; unclear D gene. The V end lost 2 bases, the J end lost 1 base, and 10 bases lay between the germline ends. The CDR3 loop spans 15 amino acids. Germline CDR1 reads LGHDT; CDR2 reads YNNKEL (reference sequence).

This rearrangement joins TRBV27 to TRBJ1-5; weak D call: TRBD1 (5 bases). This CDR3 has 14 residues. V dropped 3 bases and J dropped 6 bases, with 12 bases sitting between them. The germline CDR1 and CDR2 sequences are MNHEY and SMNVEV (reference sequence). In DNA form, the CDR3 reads TGTGCCAGCAGTTTGAGAGGCGGGGCTCAGCCCCAGCATTTT. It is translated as CASSLRGGAQPQHF.

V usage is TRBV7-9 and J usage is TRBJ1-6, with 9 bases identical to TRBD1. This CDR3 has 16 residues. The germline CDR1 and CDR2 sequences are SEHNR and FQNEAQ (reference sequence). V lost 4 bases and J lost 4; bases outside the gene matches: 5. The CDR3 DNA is TGTGCCAGCAGCTCCGGACAGGGGCAGTATAATTCACCCCTCCACTTT. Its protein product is CASSSGQGQYNSPLHF.

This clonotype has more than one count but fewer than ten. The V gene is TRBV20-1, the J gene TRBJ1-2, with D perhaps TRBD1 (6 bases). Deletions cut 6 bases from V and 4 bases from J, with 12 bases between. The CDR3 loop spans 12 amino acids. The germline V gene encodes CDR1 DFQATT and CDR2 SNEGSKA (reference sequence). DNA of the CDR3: TGCAGTGCCTGGGACAAGAGCTATGGCTACACCTTC. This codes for CSAWDKSYGYTF.

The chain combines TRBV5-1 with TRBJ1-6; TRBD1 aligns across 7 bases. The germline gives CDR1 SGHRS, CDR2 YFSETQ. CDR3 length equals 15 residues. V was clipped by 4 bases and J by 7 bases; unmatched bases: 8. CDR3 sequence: CASSIGTAGNSPLHF. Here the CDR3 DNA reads TGCGCCAGCAGCATCGGGACAGCAGGGAATTCACCCCTCCACTTT. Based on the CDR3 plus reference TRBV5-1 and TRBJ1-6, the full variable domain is KAGVTQTPRYLIKTRGQQVTLSCSPISGHRSVSWYQQTPGQGLQFLFEYFSETQRNKGNFPGRFSGRQFSNSRSEMNVSTLELGDSALYLCASSIGTAGNSPLHFGNGTRLTVT.

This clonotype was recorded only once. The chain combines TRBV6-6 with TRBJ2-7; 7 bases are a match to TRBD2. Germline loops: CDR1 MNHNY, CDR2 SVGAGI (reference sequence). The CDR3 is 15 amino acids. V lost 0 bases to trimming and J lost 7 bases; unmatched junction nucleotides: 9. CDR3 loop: CASSYSLAVGNEQYF. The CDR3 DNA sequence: TGTGCCAGCAGTTACTCCCTAGCGGTGGGCAATGAGCAGTACTTC.

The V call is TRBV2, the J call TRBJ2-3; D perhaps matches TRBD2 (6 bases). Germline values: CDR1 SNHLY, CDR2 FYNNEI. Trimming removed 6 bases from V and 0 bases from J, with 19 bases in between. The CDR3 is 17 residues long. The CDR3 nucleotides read TGTGCCAGCAGCGCCCAGACTGGCGGGGCTAGCACAGATACGCAGTATTTT. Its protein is CASSAQTGGASTDTQYF. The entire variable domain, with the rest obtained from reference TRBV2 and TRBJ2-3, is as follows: EPEVTQTPSHQVTQMGQEVILRCVPISNHLYFYWYRQILGQKVEFLVSFYNNEISEKSEIFDDQFSVERPDGSNFTLKIRSTKLEDSAMYFCASSAQTGGASTDTQYFGPGTRLTVL.